Listed below are T cell receptor beta chains from one sample, sequenced in a study of blood T cell repertoires in COVID-19. Assay: immunoSEQ multiplex PCR; the TCRdb copy retains only in-frame clones and omits some. The profile shows over 150,000 clones, 84% of them singletons. Source material: PBMCs or T cells enriched from blood (not recorded which). Receptor source: a young woman who had recovered from COVID-19. Each CDR3 is given without its conserved first and last residue. D genes are given only for firm matches.

J: TRBJ2-3
V: TRBV2
D: -
CDR3: ASSGGLAVLDTQY

J: TRBJ1-1
V: TRBV21-1
D: -
CDR3: ASSNRTRAGQTEAF

J: TRBJ2-7
V: TRBV27
D: TRBD2
CDR3: ASSPIGTSYEQY

J: TRBJ1-4
V: TRBV18
D: TRBD1
CDR3: ASSPTGGPREKLF

J: TRBJ1-1
V: TRBV7-9
D: -
CDR3: AIPGGPTMNTEAF

J: TRBJ2-2
V: TRBV9
D: TRBD1
CDR3: ASEDRGSTGELF

J: TRBJ2-5
V: TRBV5-1
D: -
CDR3: ASSSLPGLKETQY

J: TRBJ2-2
V: TRBV11-2
D: TRBD2
CDR3: ASSSRLAGAANTGELF

J: TRBJ1-1
V: TRBV27
D: -
CDR3: ASRSGNTEAF

J: TRBJ1-5
V: TRBV3-1/TRBV3-2
D: -
CDR3: ASSQDGGGGFQPQH

J: TRBJ2-7
V: TRBV2
D: TRBD2
CDR3: ASRRASGGGEQY

J: TRBJ1-2
V: TRBV28
D: -
CDR3: ASSYSYGYT

J: TRBJ2-1
V: TRBV2
D: -
CDR3: ASSILNEQF

J: TRBJ2-5
V: TRBV15
D: -
CDR3: ATSRLGDSLPGAQY

J: TRBJ1-1
V: TRBV11-1
D: -
CDR3: ASSLAVMGLGLNTEAF

J: TRBJ2-1
V: TRBV28
D: TRBD2
CDR3: AGGGRSIYEQF